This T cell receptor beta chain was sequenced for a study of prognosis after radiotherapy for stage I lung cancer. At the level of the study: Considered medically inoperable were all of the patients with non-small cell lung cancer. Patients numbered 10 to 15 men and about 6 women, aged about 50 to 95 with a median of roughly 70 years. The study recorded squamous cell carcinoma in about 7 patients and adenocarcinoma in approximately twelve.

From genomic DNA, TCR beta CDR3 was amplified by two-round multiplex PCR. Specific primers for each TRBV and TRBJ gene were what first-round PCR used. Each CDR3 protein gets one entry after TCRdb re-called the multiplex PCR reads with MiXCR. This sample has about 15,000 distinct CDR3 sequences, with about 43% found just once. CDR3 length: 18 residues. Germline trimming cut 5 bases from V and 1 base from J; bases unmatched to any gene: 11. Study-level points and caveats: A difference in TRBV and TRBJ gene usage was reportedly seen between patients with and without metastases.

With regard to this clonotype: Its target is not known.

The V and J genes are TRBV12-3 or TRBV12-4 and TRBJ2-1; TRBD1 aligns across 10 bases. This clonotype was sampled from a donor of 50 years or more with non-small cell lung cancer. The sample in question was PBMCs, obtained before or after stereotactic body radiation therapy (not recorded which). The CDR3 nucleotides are TGTGCCAGCAGTACCGGGACAGGGGTCCTTATTTCCTACAATGAGCAGTTCTTC. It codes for CASSTGTGVLISYNEQFF.